This TCR beta chain was documented in a study of blood T cell repertoires in COVID-19. Overall study: Material from acute and convalescent COVID-19 was sourced from the United States, Italy and Spain. In each case, the material was cDNA or gDNA derived from T cells, B-cell-depleted T cells, or PBMCs.

The V end lost 7 bases, the J end lost 4 bases, and 16 bases lay between the germline ends. The CDR3 totals 14 residues. Germline CDR1 reads KGHSH; CDR2 reads LQKENI. Original processing methods: Quantification of nucleated cells was approximated via reference gene primer amplification. Assay: immunoSEQ multiplex PCR; the TCRdb copy retains only in-frame clones and omits some. V and J calls plus clone size are reproduced from that table; the DNA served to infer D and trimming. The repertoire holds about 56,000 clones, around 92% seen once, with around a fifth in the top ten. The V and J genes are TRBV18 and TRBJ2-5, with a weak D call TRBD2 (6 bases). The source material was peripheral blood. The source of this sequence is a human donor in a cohort sampled during active COVID-19. Written as DNA, the CDR3 is TGTGCCAGCTTAAACTGGGGGGAAGTAGAGACCCAGTACTTC. Its translation is CASLNWGEVETQYF.